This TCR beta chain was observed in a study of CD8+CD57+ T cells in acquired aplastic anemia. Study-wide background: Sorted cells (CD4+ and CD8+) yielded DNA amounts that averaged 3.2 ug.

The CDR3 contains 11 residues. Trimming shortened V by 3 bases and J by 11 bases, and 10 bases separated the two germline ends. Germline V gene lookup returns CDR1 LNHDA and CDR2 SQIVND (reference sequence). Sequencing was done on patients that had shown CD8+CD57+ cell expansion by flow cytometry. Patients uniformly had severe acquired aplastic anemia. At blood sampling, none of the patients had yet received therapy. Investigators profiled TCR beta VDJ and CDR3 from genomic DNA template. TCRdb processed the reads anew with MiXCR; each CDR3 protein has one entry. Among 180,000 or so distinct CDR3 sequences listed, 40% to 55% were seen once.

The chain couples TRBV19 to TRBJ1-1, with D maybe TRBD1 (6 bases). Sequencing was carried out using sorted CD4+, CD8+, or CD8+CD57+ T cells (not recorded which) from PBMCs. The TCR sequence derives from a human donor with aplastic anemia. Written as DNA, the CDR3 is TGTGCCAGTAGTATTGGACAGAAGGCTTTCTTT. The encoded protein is CASSIGQKAFF.